Below are 6 T cell receptor beta chains sequenced from a single sample in a study of identical twins. TCRdb processed the 5' RACE reads anew with MiXCR; each CDR3 protein has one entry. Among 450,000 or so distinct CDR3 sequences, approximately 14% were seen once, and the ten largest hold around 0.57%. The same specimen was also included in a second study, on yellow fever vaccine responses in identical twins.

The sequenced sample consisted of CD4+ T cells sorted from blood. These receptors were taken from a woman in her late teens or twenties in good health.

A few counts support this clonotype. The CDR3 DNA reads as TGTGCCAGCAAGACCGACAGGGGGCTTTATGAGACCCAGTACTTC. Protein sequence: CASKTDRGLYETQYF. The rearrangement joins TRBV7-2 to TRBJ2-5; 10 positions agree with TRBD1. The germline V gene encodes CDR1 SGHTA and CDR2 FQGNSA. V trimming: 7 bases; J trimming: 5 bases; junction bases outside the gene matches: 10. The CDR3 has 15 residues.

This clonotype was found a few times. At one of its ends the junction is not consistent with the germline gene, which may arise from a read error. The CDR3, as DNA: TGCGCTAGCCTCGATGAGCAGTTCTTC. This translates into CASLDEQFF. The genes are TRBV19 and TRBJ2-1; TRBD2 might be the D (5 bases). The CDR3 length is 9 residues. CDR1 and CDR2 (germline): LNHDA, SQIVND (reference sequence).

This clonotype has a handful of counts. The rearrangement uses TRBV20-1 and TRBJ2-2, with 7 bases that match TRBD2. Germline CDR1 reads DFQATT; CDR2 reads SNEGSKA (reference sequence). This CDR3 region has 17 residues. V lost 0 bases, J lost 4 bases, and 11 bases stayed unmatched. The CDR3 region has the DNA TGCAGTGCTAGAGACCCCCGGGGGGAGAGGCGCACCGGGGAGCTGTTTTTT. Its translation is CSARDPRGERRTGELFF.

CDR3 region: CASSPEGLETQYF. In DNA form, the CDR3 reads TGCGCCAGCAGCCCGGAAGGCCTGGAGACCCAGTACTTC. V and J are TRBV5-1 and TRBJ2-5; D ambiguous. Germline values: CDR1 SGHRS, CDR2 YFSETQ. Trimming took off 4 bases at V and 5 bases at J, with 12 bases between the two ends. The CDR3 sequence is 13 residues long. The entire variable domain, with the rest obtained from reference TRBV5-1 and TRBJ2-5, is as follows: KAGVTQTPRYLIKTRGQQVTLSCSPISGHRSVSWYQQTPGQGLQFLFEYFSETQRNKGNFPGRFSGRQFSNSRSEMNVSTLELGDSALYLCASSPEGLETQYFGPGTRLLVL.

The chain links TRBV5-1 to TRBJ2-3; TRBD2 agrees at 8 bases. V gave up 4 bases and J gave up 5 bases; unmatched junction bases: 12. This CDR3 is built from 16 residues. Looked up from germline, CDR1 is SGHRS and CDR2 is YFSETQ. The chain's CDR3 is CASSLYVGGALDTQYF. DNA for the CDR3: TGCGCCAGCAGCCTGTATGTCGGGGGGGCCTTAGATACGCAGTATTTT.

The J gene is TRBJ2-1, the V gene TRBV3-1; 8 bases match TRBD2. The CDR3 is made up of 15 amino acids. From germline, CDR1 is LGHDT and CDR2 YNNKEL (reference sequence). The junction had 7 bases not matched to a gene; V was cut back by 0 bases and J by 9 bases. CDR3 in DNA: TGTGCCAGCAGCCAAGATGGCACTAGCGGTCGTGAGCAGTTCTTC. This codes for CASSQDGTSGREQFF.